Listed below are T cell receptor beta chains from one sample, sequenced in a study of T cells in Graves' hyperthyroidism and ophthalmopathy. A single record per CDR3 protein comes from TCRdb applying MiXCR to the multiplex PCR reads. The table lists some 300,000 distinct CDR3 sequences, roughly 17% of them singletons. Sequenced input: blood. The origin of the receptors is a young man with Graves' hyperthyroidism. Both conserved end residues are part of each CDR3. Each record gives: CDR3 length, J gene, clone size, V gene, D gene, CDR3 DNA, CDR3 protein. The D gene is left open where the match is weak. Expanded clones are given a class, and other clones once, few, many or no size at all.

16 | TRBJ1-4 | NA | TRBV13 | TRBD1 | TGTGCCAGCAGCTTGAAATTGGGGACAGCTAATGAAAAACTGTTTTTT | CASSLKLGTANEKLFF
14 | TRBJ1-1 | many | TRBV6-4 | TRBD1 | TGTGCCAGCAGTCCGACAGGGGAGGGCACTGAAGCTTTCTTT | CASSPTGEGTEAFF
16 | TRBJ2-2 | few | TRBV14 | NA | TGTGCCAGCAGCCAACGGGGCAGATTTAACACCGGGGAGCTGTTTTTT | CASSQRGRFNTGELFF
13 | TRBJ2-3 | many | TRBV7-3 | NA | TGTGCCAGCAGCTTAAGGGTGGAAGATACGCAGTATTTT | CASSLRVEDTQYF
12 | TRBJ1-2 | many | TRBV29-1 | NA | TGCAGCGTTGCGCAGGGAGCAGGGGGCTACACCTTC | CSVAQGAGGYTF
17 | TRBJ2-2 | many | TRBV12-3/TRBV12-4 | TRBD2 | TGTGCCAGCAGTCCCCCTCGGGGCGGGAGAAACACCGGGGAGCTGTTTTTT | CASSPPRGGRNTGELFF
15 | TRBJ1-1 | NA | TRBV6-5 | NA | TGTGCCAGCAGTTACTCGGTAAGGATGAGCACTGAAGCTTTCTTT | CASSYSVRMSTEAFF
14 | TRBJ2-1 | few | TRBV6-6 | NA | TGTGCCAGCAGTTACAGGAGGTCGGGCGATGAGCAGTTCTTC | CASSYRRSGDEQFF
14 | TRBJ2-5 | many | TRBV20-1 | TRBD1 | TGCAGTGCTGCCCGACAGGGTGCTTTGGAGACCCAGTACTTC | CSAARQGALETQYF
14 | TRBJ2-7 | many | TRBV5-1 | TRBD1 | TGCGCCAGCAGCTTGGGGACAGGGGCACGCGAGCAGTACTTC | CASSLGTGAREQYF
12 | TRBJ1-1 | many | TRBV18 | NA | TGTGCCAGCTCACCGGCGGGGCAAGAAGCTTTCTTT | CASSPAGQEAFF
15 | TRBJ2-2 | many | TRBV12-3/TRBV12-4 | NA | TGTGCCAGCAGTACAATACCACAGGGACCCGGGGAGCTGTTTTTT | CASSTIPQGPGELFF
13 | TRBJ1-3 | few | TRBV28 | NA | TGTGCCAGCAGTTTAGAAGCTGGAAACACCATATATTTT | CASSLEAGNTIYF
15 | TRBJ1-2 | NA | TRBV5-4 | NA | TGTGCCAGCAGCTTGGGCGACAGTGGCCTTTTGGGCTACACCTTC | CASSLGDSGLLGYTF
12 | TRBJ2-5 | few | TRBV3-1 | NA | TGTGCCAGCAGCTACCCCGGAGAGACCCAGTACTTC | CASSYPGETQYF
15 | TRBJ2-3 | many | TRBV13 | NA | TGTGCCAGCAGCTTAAGTGGAATAGGCACAGATACGCAGTATTTT | CASSLSGIGTDTQYF
14 | TRBJ2-7 | NA | TRBV18 | TRBD1 | TGTGCCAGCTCACCCGGGACAGGGAGGTCCGAGCAGTACTTC | CASSPGTGRSEQYF
15 | TRBJ1-2 | NA | TRBV10-3 | TRBD1 | TGTGCCATCACGTGGGACAGGGGAGATAACTATGGCTACACCTTC | CAITWDRGDNYGYTF
15 | TRBJ2-5 | NA | TRBV28 | TRBD1 | TGTGCCAGCAGTTCTCCCCAGGGGGCGCGGGAGACCCAGTACTTC | CASSSPQGARETQYF
17 | TRBJ2-4 | NA | TRBV2 | NA | TGTGCCAGCGCAATCTGGGCACGAGGGAGGGCCAAAAACATTCAGTACTTC | CASAIWARGRAKNIQYF
19 | TRBJ2-3 | NA | TRBV9 | TRBD2 | TGTGCCAGCAGCGGCGGACTAGCGGGAGGTGGGGAGCGATTTGGTACGCAGTATTTT | CASSGGLAGGGERFGTQYF
13 | TRBJ2-3 | many | TRBV28 | NA | TGTGCCAGCGCCGGGATACCCACAGATACGCAGTATTTT | CASAGIPTDTQYF
16 | TRBJ2-1 | NA | TRBV4-1 | NA | TGCGCCAGCAGCCAGGGTGGGACCCAGCGGCCCAATGAGCAGTTCTTC | CASSQGGTQRPNEQFF
11 | TRBJ1-6 | many | TRBV2 | NA | TGTGCCAGCAGTGATGGGTCACCCCTCCACTTT | CASSDGSPLHF
16 | TRBJ2-2 | few | TRBV2 | TRBD2 | TGTGCCAGCAGCCCAGGGGCTAGCGGGAGTACCGGGGAGCTGTTTTTT | CASSPGASGSTGELFF
13 | TRBJ1-2 | many | TRBV7-8 | NA | TGTGCCAGCAGTATTACGTGGGACTATGGCTACACCTTC | CASSITWDYGYTF
17 | TRBJ2-2 | NA | TRBV6-1 | TRBD2 | TGTGCCAGCAATGCTGTAGCGGGAGGGCAGTTCACCGGGGAGCTGTTTTTT | CASNAVAGGQFTGELFF
15 | TRBJ2-7 | many | TRBV11-2 | TRBD2 | TGTGCCAGCGGCTCCACATGGCGGGAGGCGTACGAGCAGTACTTC | CASGSTWREAYEQYF
13 | TRBJ2-7 | NA | TRBV24-1 | NA | TGTGCCACCAGTGTCGGGTTCTCGGGCGAGCAGTACTTC | CATSVGFSGEQYF
14 | TRBJ2-2 | few | TRBV7-8 | NA | TGTGCCAGCAGGGCTCTGGGGGGAACCGGGGAGCTGTTTTTT | CASRALGGTGELFF
15 | TRBJ2-2 | few | TRBV25-1 | NA | TGTGCCAGCAGTGATTCGACGGTGAACACCGGGGAGCTGTTTTTT | CASSDSTVNTGELFF
13 | TRBJ2-1 | NA | TRBV10-3 | NA | TGTGCCATCACTGCAGGGGTGGACAATGAGCAGTTCTTC | CAITAGVDNEQFF
16 | TRBJ2-2 | NA | TRBV24-1 | TRBD2 | TGTGCCACCAGTGGACTAGCGGGGCTGAACACCGGGGAGCTGTTTTTT | CATSGLAGLNTGELFF
17 | TRBJ2-1 | many | TRBV14 | TRBD2 | TGTGCCAGCAGCCAACCAATAACTAGCGGGAGCTCTATTGAGCAGTTCTTC | CASSQPITSGSSIEQFF
15 | TRBJ2-2 | NA | TRBV2 | NA | TGTGCCACCACCATCAGGGGTTCGGGCACCGGGGAGCTGTTTTTT | CATTIRGSGTGELFF
13 | TRBJ2-3 | NA | TRBV29-1 | NA | TGCAGCGTCTCGGGTCCCTACACAGATACGCAGTATTTT | CSVSGPYTDTQYF
16 | TRBJ2-6 | NA | TRBV3-1 | TRBD2 | TGTGCCAGTACCGGGACTAGTCCCCCTGGGGCCAACGTCCTGACTTTC | CASTGTSPPGANVLTF
14 | TRBJ2-5 | NA | TRBV5-6 | NA | TGTGCCAGCAGCTTATTTACAGCCCAAGAGACCCAGTACTTC | CASSLFTAQETQYF
14 | TRBJ1-4 | NA | TRBV5-1 | NA | TGCGCCAGCAGCTCCGGCCACACCAATGAAAAACTGTTTTTT | CASSSGHTNEKLFF
16 | TRBJ1-2 | few | TRBV25-1 | NA | TGTGCCAGCAGTGAAGCAAAAGTCAGCCGGGGGTATGGCTACACCTTC | CASSEAKVSRGYGYTF
15 | TRBJ2-7 | NA | TRBV5-4 | TRBD1 | TGTGCCAGCAGCTTACAGGGGGCATCACACTACGAGCAGTACTTC | CASSLQGASHYEQYF
15 | TRBJ1-4 | NA | TRBV7-2 | TRBD1 | TGTGCCAGCAGCCCGAGGACAGGGTCGACTGAAAAACTGTTTTTT | CASSPRTGSTEKLFF
15 | TRBJ2-1 | many | TRBV28 | TRBD1 | TGTGCCAGCAGTCCCGGGACAGGGGGTTACAATGAGCAGTTCTTC | CASSPGTGGYNEQFF
14 | TRBJ2-2 | many | TRBV11-2 | NA | TGTGCCAGCAGCTCCTTGAGCGGGTCCGGGGAGCTGTTTTTT | CASSSLSGSGELFF